The entry that follows covers one T cell receptor beta chain sequence. The source of the sample is a study of blood T cell repertoires in COVID-19. Whole-study context: The study drew acute and convalescent COVID-19 samples from the United States, Italy and Spain. T cells, B-cell-depleted T cells, or PBMCs provided the cDNA or gDNA that served as material.

Germline-derived CDR1 and CDR2 are MNHEY and SVGAGI. This CDR3 has 15 residues. The trim removed 8 bases at V and 4 bases at J, leaving 8 bases unmatched. Per the study methods: The assay estimated nucleated cells by amplifying reference gene primers. This table comes from immunoSEQ multiplex PCR, and its TCRdb copy is limited to in-frame clones, with some not included. The V and J calls and the clone size are those of that table, but D and trimming were determined from the DNA. The table has just under 100,000 clones, about 86% seen once. This sequence was found in a woman aged 60 to 75 in a cohort sampled during active or convalescent COVID-19. Sequenced: peripheral blood. This chain joins TRBV6-5 and TRBJ2-3; 11 bases map to TRBD2. This chain's CDR3 is CASDSGTSGSDTQYF. The CDR3, as DNA: TGTGCCAGCGATTCCGGGACTAGCGGTTCAGATACGCAGTATTTT.